This T cell receptor beta chain was documented in a study of human T cells and chemical hapten exposure. Turning to the study itself: Throughout the approximately 25-week study, diphenylcyclopropenone was applied weekly to the patients' scalps. Variability of per-sample TCR yields stemmed mainly from small differences in pooled library volume.

Germline lookup yields CDR1 LGHDT and CDR2 YNNKEL (reference sequence). CDR3 length: 14 amino acids. Trimming took off 5 bases at V and 1 base at J, with 11 bases between the two ends. This clonotype was observed a single time. Time point in this sample: pre-sensitization, week 0. Treatment: therapeutic diphenylcyclopropenone sensitization with weekly scalp DPC. Total RNA was isolated from whole blood that had not been fractionated. TCRdb independently ran MiXCR on the RACE reads; one entry per CDR3 protein. The repertoire holds some 200,000 distinct CDR3 sequences, with just under 30% as singletons. Sequenced here: whole blood, sampled in connection with sensitization to the hapten diphenylcyclopropenone (DPC). The gene calls are TRBV3-1 and TRBJ1-1; possibly TRBD1 for D (5 bases). The origin of this receptor is a woman in her 30s with alopecia areata. Some clones in this sample may be carry-over from other donors' samples. The CDR3 is CASSKGRENTEAFF. DNA for the CDR3: TGTGCCAGCAGCAAGGGACGGGAGAACACTGAAGCTTTCTTT.